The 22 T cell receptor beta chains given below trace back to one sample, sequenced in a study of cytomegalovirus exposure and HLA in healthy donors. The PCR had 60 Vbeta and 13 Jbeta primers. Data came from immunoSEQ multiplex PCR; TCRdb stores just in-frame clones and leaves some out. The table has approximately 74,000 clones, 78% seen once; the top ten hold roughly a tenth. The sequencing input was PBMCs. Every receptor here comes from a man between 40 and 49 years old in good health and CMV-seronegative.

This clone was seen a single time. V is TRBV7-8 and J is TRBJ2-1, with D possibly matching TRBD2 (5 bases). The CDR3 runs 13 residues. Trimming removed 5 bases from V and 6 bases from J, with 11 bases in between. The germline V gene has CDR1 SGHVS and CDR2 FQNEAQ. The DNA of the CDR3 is TGTGCCAGCAGCCCGGACTGGAGCAATGAGCAGTTCTTC. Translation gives CASSPDWSNEQFF.

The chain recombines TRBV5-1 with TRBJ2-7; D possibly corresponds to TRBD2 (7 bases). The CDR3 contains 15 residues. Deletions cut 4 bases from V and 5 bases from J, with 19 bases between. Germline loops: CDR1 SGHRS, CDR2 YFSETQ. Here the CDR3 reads CASSREGGAVDEQYF. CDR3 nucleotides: TGCGCCAGCAGCCGCGAGGGGGGGGCAGTCGACGAGCAGTACTTC.

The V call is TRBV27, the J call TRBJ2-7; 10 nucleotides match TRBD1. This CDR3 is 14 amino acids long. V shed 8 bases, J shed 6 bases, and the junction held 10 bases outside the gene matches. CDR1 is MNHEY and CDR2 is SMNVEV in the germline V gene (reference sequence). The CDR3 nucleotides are TGTGCCAGCGAACGACAGGGGGCCTTCGGCGAGCAGTACTTC. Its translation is CASERQGAFGEQYF.

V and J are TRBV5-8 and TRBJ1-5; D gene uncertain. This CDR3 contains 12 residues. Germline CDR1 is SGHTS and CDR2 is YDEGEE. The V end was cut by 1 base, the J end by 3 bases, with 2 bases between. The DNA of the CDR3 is TGTGCCAGCAGCTTGTACAATCAGCCCCAGCATTTT. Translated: CASSLYNQPQHF.

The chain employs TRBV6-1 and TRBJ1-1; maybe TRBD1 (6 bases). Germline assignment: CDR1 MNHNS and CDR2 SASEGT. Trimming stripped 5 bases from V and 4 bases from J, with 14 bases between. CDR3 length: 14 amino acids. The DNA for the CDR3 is TGTGCCAGCAGTTCCCTACAGGGTGGCACTGAAGCTTTCTTT. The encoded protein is CASSSLQGGTEAFF.

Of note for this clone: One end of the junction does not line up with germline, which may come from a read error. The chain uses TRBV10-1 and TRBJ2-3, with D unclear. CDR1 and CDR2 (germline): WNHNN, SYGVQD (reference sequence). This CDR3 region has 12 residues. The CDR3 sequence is CASSEGTDTQCF. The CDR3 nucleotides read TGCGCCAGCAGTGAGGGAACAGATACGCAGTGTTTT.

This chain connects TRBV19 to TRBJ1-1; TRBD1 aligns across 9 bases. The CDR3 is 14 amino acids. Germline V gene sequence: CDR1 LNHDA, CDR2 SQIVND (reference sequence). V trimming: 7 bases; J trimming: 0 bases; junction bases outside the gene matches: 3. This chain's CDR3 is CASTRDRVNTEAFF. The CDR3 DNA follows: TGTGCCAGTACCCGGGACAGGGTGAACACTGAAGCTTTCTTT.

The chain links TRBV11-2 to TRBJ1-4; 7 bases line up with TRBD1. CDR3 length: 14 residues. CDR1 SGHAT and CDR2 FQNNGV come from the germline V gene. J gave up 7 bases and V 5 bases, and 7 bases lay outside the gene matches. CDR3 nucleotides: TGTGCCAGCAGCCCGGACAGGCTGGGTGAAAAACTGTTTTTT. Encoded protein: CASSPDRLGEKLFF.

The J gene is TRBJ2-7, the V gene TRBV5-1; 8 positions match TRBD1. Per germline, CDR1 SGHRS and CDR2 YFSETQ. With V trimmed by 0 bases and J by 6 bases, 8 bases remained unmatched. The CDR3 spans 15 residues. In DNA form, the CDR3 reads TGCGCCAGCAGCTTGGATAGACAGGGGAGAGGCGAGCAGTACTTC. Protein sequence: CASSLDRQGRGEQYF.

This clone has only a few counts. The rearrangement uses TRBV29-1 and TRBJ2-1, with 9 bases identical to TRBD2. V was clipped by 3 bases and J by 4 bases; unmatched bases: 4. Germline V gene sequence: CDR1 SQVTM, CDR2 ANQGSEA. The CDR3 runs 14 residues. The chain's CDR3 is CSVEVLAGYNEQFF. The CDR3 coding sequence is TGCAGCGTTGAGGTTCTAGCGGGGTACAATGAGCAGTTCTTC.

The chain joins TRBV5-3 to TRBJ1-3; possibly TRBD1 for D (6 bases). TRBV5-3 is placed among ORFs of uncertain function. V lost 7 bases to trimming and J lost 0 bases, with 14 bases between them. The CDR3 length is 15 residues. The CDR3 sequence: CARPLGGCSGNTIYF. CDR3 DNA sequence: TGTGCCAGACCGCTTGGGGGCTGCTCTGGAAACACCATATATTTT.

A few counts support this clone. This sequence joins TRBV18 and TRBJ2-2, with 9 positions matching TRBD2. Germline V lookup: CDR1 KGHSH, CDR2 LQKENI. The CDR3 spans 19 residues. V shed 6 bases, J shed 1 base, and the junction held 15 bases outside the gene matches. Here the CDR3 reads CASSRGSSGRTLNTGELFF. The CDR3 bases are TGTGCCAGCTCTAGGGGAAGCAGCGGGAGGACCTTGAACACCGGGGAGCTGTTTTTT.

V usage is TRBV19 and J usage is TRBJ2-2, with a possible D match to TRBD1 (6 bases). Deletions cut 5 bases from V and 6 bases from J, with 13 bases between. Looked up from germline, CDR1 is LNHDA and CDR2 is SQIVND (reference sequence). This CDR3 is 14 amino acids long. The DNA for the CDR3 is TGTGCCAGTAGTGCCGACAGGTTGGCCGGGGAGCTGTTTTTT. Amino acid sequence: CASSADRLAGELFF. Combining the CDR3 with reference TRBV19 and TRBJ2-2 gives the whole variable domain DGGITQSPKYLFRKEGQNVTLSCEQNLNHDAMYWYRQDPGQGLRLIYYSQIVNDFQKGDIAEGYSVSREKKESFPLTVTSAQKNPTAFYLCASSADRLAGELFFGEGSRLTVL.

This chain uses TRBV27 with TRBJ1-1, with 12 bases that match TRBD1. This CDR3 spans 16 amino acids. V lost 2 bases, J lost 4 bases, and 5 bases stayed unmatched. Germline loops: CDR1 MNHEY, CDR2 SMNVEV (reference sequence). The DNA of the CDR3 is TGTGCCAGCAGTTTAGAGGGACAGGGGGCTCTCACTGAAGCTTTCTTT. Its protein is CASSLEGQGALTEAFF.

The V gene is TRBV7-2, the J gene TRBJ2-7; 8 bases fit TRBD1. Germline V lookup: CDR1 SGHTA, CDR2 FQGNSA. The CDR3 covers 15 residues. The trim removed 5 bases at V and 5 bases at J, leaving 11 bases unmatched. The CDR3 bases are TGTGCCAGCAGCCCAGGGGGCGCGACCAGGAACGAGCAGTACTTC. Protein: CASSPGGATRNEQYF.

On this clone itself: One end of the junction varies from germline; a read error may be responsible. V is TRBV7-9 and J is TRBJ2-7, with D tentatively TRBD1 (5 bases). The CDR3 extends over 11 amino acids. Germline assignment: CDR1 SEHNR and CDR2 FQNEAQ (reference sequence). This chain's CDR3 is CSSRRGYEQYF. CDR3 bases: TGTTCCAGCAGAAGGGGTTACGAGCAGTACTTC.

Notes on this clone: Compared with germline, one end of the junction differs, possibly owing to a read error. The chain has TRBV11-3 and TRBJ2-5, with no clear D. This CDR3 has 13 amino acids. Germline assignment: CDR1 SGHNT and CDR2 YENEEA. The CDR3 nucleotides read TGTGCCAGCAGCCCACGAACTGGAGAGACCCGGTACTTC. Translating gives CASSPRTGETRYF.

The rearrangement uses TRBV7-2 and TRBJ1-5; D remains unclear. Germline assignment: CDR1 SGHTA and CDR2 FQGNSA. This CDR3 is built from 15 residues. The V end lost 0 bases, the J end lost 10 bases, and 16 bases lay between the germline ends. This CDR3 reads CASSLAVGSGNPQHF. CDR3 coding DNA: TGTGCCAGCAGCTTAGCGGTGGGAAGCGGCAACCCCCAGCATTTT.

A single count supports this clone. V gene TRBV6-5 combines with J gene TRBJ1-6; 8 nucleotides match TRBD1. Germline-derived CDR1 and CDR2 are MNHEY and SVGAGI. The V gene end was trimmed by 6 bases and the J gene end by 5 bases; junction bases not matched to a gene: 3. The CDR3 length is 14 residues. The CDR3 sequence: CASSPRGHNSPLHF. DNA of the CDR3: TGTGCCAGCAGCCCCAGGGGGCATAATTCACCCCTCCACTTT.

CDR3 in amino acids: CASSYSQTYPHGYTF. DNA of the CDR3: TGTGCCAGCAGTTACTCGCAGACATATCCCCATGGCTACACCTTC. The rearrangement uses TRBV6-5 and TRBJ1-2; D gene ambiguous. Germline V CDR1 and CDR2: MNHEY, SVGAGI. The CDR3 length is 15 residues. Between the trimmed V and J ends, which lost 0 bases and 6 bases, there was a span of 14 bases.

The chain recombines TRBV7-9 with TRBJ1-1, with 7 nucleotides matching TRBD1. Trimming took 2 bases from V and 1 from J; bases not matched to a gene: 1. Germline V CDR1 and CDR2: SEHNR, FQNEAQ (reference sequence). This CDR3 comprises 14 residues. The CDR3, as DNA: TGTGCCAGCAGCTTACAGGGGGAGAACACTGAAGCTTTCTTT. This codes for CASSLQGENTEAFF.

The chain's CDR3 is CATSRDMQGAYTEAFF. As DNA, the CDR3 is TGTGCCACCAGCAGAGATATGCAGGGGGCCTACACTGAAGCTTTCTTT. The J gene is TRBJ1-1, the V gene TRBV15; 8 nucleotides line up with TRBD1. Germline values: CDR1 LNHNV, CDR2 YYDKDF (reference sequence). V shed 0 bases, J shed 3 bases, and the junction held 6 bases outside the gene matches. The CDR3 totals 16 residues.